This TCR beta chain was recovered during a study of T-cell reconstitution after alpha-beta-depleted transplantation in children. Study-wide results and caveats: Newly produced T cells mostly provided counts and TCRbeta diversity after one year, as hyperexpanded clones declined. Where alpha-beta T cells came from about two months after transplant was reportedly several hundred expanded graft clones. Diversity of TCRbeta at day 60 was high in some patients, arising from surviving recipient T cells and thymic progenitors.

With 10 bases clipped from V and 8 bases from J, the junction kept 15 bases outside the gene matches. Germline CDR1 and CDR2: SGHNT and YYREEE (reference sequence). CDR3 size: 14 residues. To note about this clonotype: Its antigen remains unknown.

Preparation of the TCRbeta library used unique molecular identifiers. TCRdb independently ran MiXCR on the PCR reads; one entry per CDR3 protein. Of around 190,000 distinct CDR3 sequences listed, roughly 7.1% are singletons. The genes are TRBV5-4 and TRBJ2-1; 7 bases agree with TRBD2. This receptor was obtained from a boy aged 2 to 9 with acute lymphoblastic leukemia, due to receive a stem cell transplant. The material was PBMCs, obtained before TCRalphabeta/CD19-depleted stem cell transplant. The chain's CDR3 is CASGSAGVIDEQFF. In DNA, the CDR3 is TGTGCCTCAGGCTCGGCGGGAGTTATCGATGAGCAGTTCTTC. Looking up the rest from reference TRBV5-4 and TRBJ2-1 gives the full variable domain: ETGVTQSPTHLIKTRGQQVTLRCSSQSGHNTVSWYQQALGQGPQFIFQYYREEENGRGNFPPRFSGLQFPNYSSELNVNALELDDSALYLCASGSAGVIDEQFFGPGTRLTVL.